These T cell receptor beta chains were read from a single sample in a study of blood T cell repertoires in COVID-19. Here immunoSEQ multiplex PCR was the method, and the copy in TCRdb shows in-frame clones only, minus some. The table includes fewer than 150,000 clones, 70% to 90% detected once. The specimen was peripheral blood. The origin of the receptors is a man in his forties with acute or convalescent COVID-19. Both conserved end residues are part of each CDR3. The D gene is left open where the match is weak.

V: TRBV6-5
length: 14
J: TRBJ1-3
D: NA
CDR3: CASRPSGAGNTIYF

V: TRBV27
length: 13
J: TRBJ2-3
D: NA
CDR3: CASRTRYRDTQYF

V: TRBV24-1
length: 16
J: TRBJ2-3
D: NA
CDR3: CATSESGTTSTDTQYF

V: TRBV2
length: 14
J: TRBJ1-1
D: TRBD1
CDR3: CASSGSTDRTEAFF

V: TRBV7-3
length: 15
J: TRBJ2-1
D: TRBD2
CDR3: CASSSRTSPFNEQFF

V: TRBV19
length: 17
J: TRBJ1-5
D: NA
CDR3: CASSIVVSQAGNQPQHF

V: TRBV9
length: 14
J: TRBJ1-6
D: TRBD1
CDR3: CASSDRDSGSPLHF

V: TRBV24-1
length: 15
J: TRBJ2-5
D: TRBD2
CDR3: CATSDTRTSAETQYF

V: TRBV6-2/TRBV6-3
length: 17
J: TRBJ1-2
D: NA
CDR3: CASSYSKGVGPEYGYTF

V: TRBV28
length: 15
J: TRBJ2-7
D: TRBD2
CDR3: CASSQAGTKHYEQYF

V: TRBV29-1
length: 15
J: TRBJ2-3
D: TRBD2
CDR3: CSVGTSGGLRDTQYF

V: TRBV5-1
length: 19
J: TRBJ2-4
D: TRBD2
CDR3: CASSRGGAGITSAKNIQYF

V: TRBV7-9
length: 16
J: TRBJ1-2
D: TRBD1
CDR3: CASSLVLQGVAYGYTF

V: TRBV21-1
length: 21
J: TRBJ1-5
D: NA
CDR3: CASSKTRETGGASYSNQPQHF

V: TRBV12-5
length: 16
J: TRBJ2-6
D: NA
CDR3: CASGLDGGSGANVLTF

V: TRBV10-3
length: 15
J: TRBJ2-3
D: TRBD2
CDR3: CAISDRRGSTDTQYF

V: TRBV15
length: 16
J: TRBJ1-1
D: NA
CDR3: CATSRDWVGEETEAFF

V: TRBV12-5
length: 15
J: TRBJ2-3
D: TRBD2
CDR3: CASGSAGTSFGTQYF

V: TRBV7-9
length: 12
J: TRBJ1-4
D: NA
CDR3: CASSFSLEKLFF

V: TRBV19
length: 15
J: TRBJ1-5
D: TRBD1
CDR3: CASSRRQGTNQPQHF

V: TRBV12-5
length: 15
J: TRBJ2-3
D: TRBD2
CDR3: CASGLVPAGADTQYF

V: TRBV7-2
length: 14
J: TRBJ2-2
D: TRBD1
CDR3: CASSTDRGTGELFF

V: TRBV30
length: 14
J: TRBJ1-2
D: NA
CDR3: CAWSVLQGSDGYTF

V: TRBV10-3
length: 17
J: TRBJ1-3
D: TRBD1
CDR3: CAISESPGTGFGNTIYF

V: TRBV29-1
length: 15
J: TRBJ1-1
D: NA
CDR3: CSVEVGDRANTEAFF

V: TRBV24-1
length: 15
J: TRBJ2-5
D: NA
CDR3: CATSDLAGYQETQYF

V: TRBV5-4
length: 16
J: TRBJ2-6
D: NA
CDR3: CASSIRTASGANVLTF

V: TRBV19
length: 13
J: TRBJ1-6
D: NA
CDR3: CATGQQTSSPLHF

V: TRBV7-9
length: 15
J: TRBJ1-1
D: TRBD1
CDR3: CASSLTGGLHTEAFF